The 26 T cell receptor beta chains below were found in one sample sequenced in a study of shared clonotypes between healthy human individuals. Positive CCR7 selection of CD45RO-negative cells yielded the naive CD8 cells, and terminally differentiated effector memory CD45RA+ cells were excluded. Libraries were prepared by immunoSEQ multiplex PCR; TCRdb keeps only in-frame clonotypes and omits some of them. The table lists 760,000 or so clones, roughly 96% of them singletons, with less than 0.3% in the top ten. The sequencing sample was made of naive CD8+ T cells sorted from blood. All receptors come from a man aged 25 to 45 in good health.

The V call is TRBV7-3, the J call TRBJ2-7; the match to TRBD1 covers 9 bases. CDR3 length equals 15 residues. The germline CDR1 and CDR2 sequences are SGHTA and FQGTGA. J lost 2 bases, V lost 5 bases, and 7 bases had no gene match. CDR3 loop: CASSQTGQGPYEQYF. DNA for the CDR3: TGTGCCAGCAGCCAAACGGGACAGGGCCCCTACGAGCAGTACTTC. Supplemented by reference TRBV7-3 and TRBJ2-7, the full variable domain reads GAGVSQTPSNKVTEKGKYVELRCDPISGHTALYWYRQSLGQGPEFLIYFQGTGAADDSGLPNDRFFAVRPEGSVSTLKIQRTERGDSAVYLCASSQTGQGPYEQYFGPGTRLTVT.

The chain has TRBV4-1 and TRBJ2-7, with a weak D call TRBD1 (6 bases). Trimming left V 2 bases short and J 0 bases short, with 14 bases between. The CDR3 is 16 amino acids. CDR1 is MGHRA, CDR2 YSYEKL, per germline. The CDR3 bases are TGCGCCAGCAGCCAAAGTTTACAGGGAAGCTCCTACGAGCAGTACTTC. Amino acids: CASSQSLQGSSYEQYF.

As for this clone: Other DNA sequences of this sample code for an identical CDR3. The chain has TRBV6-1 and TRBJ1-3; 9 bases fit TRBD1. Germline CDR1 and CDR2: MNHNS and SASEGT. V trimming: 6 bases; J trimming: 1 base; junction bases outside the gene matches: 4. CDR3 length equals 15 residues. The DNA for the CDR3 is TGTGCCAGCAGCCCGGACAGGGGATCTGGAAACACCATATATTTT. This codes for CASSPDRGSGNTIYF.

The sample holds one count of this clone. The chain joins TRBV2 to TRBJ2-3, with D unclear. CDR3 length: 11 residues. Germline values: CDR1 SNHLY, CDR2 FYNNEI. V shed 6 bases and J shed 9 bases, with 10 bases lying between them. CDR3 DNA: TGTGCCAGCAGGTCCCTGGGCACGCAGTATTTT. It codes for CASRSLGTQYF.

The chain links TRBV27 to TRBJ1-1, with D hard to call. Trimming removed 1 base from V and 4 bases from J, with 16 bases in between. Per germline, CDR1 MNHEY and CDR2 SMNVEV (reference sequence). The CDR3 covers 16 residues. The CDR3 sequence is CASSLYLGGGITEAFF. CDR3 sequence (DNA): TGTGCCAGCAGTTTATATTTAGGAGGAGGAATCACTGAAGCTTTCTTT.

This clone was recorded only once. The J gene is TRBJ2-5, the V gene TRBV27; D possibly corresponds to TRBD2 (6 bases). Deletions cut 6 bases from V and 7 bases from J, with 15 bases between. This CDR3 region has 13 residues. Germline V gene sequence: CDR1 MNHEY, CDR2 SMNVEV (reference sequence). The CDR3 DNA reads as TGTGCCAGCAGGATTGGGCGGGATGGGACCCAGTACTTC. It is translated as CASRIGRDGTQYF.

The chain couples TRBV7-6 to TRBJ2-7; 7 nucleotides match TRBD2. The CDR3 runs 13 residues. Per the germline V gene, CDR1 is SGHVS and CDR2 is FNYEAQ. The J segment lost 6 bases and the V segment lost 5 bases, leaving 7 bases of the junction unmatched. CDR3: CASSPQRDGEQYF. DNA for the CDR3: TGTGCCAGCAGCCCACAGCGGGATGGCGAGCAGTACTTC.

About this clone: The same CDR3 also results from other DNA sequences found in this sample. This chain links TRBV30 with TRBJ2-7; TRBD2 matches at 7 bases. J was trimmed by 6 bases and V by 2 bases; bases with no gene match: 7. This CDR3 comprises 13 residues. Germline CDR1 GTSNPN, CDR2 SVGIG (reference sequence). Here the CDR3 reads CAWSLAGAGEQYF. The CDR3 DNA reads as TGTGCCTGGAGTCTGGCGGGAGCGGGCGAGCAGTACTTC.

This chain joins TRBV11-2 and TRBJ2-7, with 9 bases lining up with TRBD2. This CDR3 spans 18 amino acids. The V segment lost 0 bases and the J segment 3 bases; nucleotides outside the gene matches: 12. Germline values: CDR1 SGHAT, CDR2 FQNNGV. CDR3 region: CASSLEVLGSGSFYEQYF. The DNA for the CDR3 is TGTGCCAGCAGCTTAGAGGTCTTAGGTAGCGGGAGTTTCTACGAGCAGTACTTC. The full variable domain, completed using reference TRBV11-2 and TRBJ2-7, is EAGVAQSPRYKIIEKRQSVAFWCNPISGHATLYWYQQILGQGPKLLIQFQNNGVVDDSQLPKDRFSAERLKGVDSTLKIQPAKLEDSAVYLCASSLEVLGSGSFYEQYFGPGTRLTVT.

The rearrangement links TRBV7-9 to TRBJ2-7; 10 nucleotides align to TRBD1. Looked up from germline, CDR1 is SEHNR and CDR2 is FQNEAQ (reference sequence). CDR3 size: 12 residues. The trim removed 10 bases at V and 3 bases at J, leaving 3 bases unmatched. Written as DNA, the CDR3 is TGTGCCACCGGGACAGGGGTCTACGAGCAGTACTTC. As protein: CATGTGVYEQYF.

In DNA, the CDR3 is TGTGCCAGCAGACCAGGGACACCTATAGAAAAACTGTTTTTT. This encodes CASRPGTPIEKLFF. This chain links TRBV27 with TRBJ1-4; tentative D call: TRBD1 (6 bases). Per the germline V gene, CDR1 is MNHEY and CDR2 is SMNVEV (reference sequence). V lost 6 bases and J lost 8, with 16 bases in between. This CDR3 region has 14 residues.

J is TRBJ2-3 and V is TRBV14; D uncertain. This CDR3 spans 13 amino acids. Deletions cut 0 bases from V and 5 bases from J, with 6 bases between. CDR1 is SGHDN and CDR2 is FVKESK in the germline V gene. The DNA of the CDR3 is TGTGCCAGCAGCCAAGATGTAGGAGATACGCAGTATTTT. Translated: CASSQDVGDTQYF.

V usage is TRBV5-1 and J usage is TRBJ2-2; 7 positions agree with TRBD1. Germline V gene sequence: CDR1 SGHRS, CDR2 YFSETQ. There are 14 residues in the CDR3. Trimming removed 6 bases from V and 3 bases from J; junction bases left unmatched: 5. CDR3 loop: CASNRGQDTGELFF. In DNA, the CDR3 is TGCGCCAGCAACCGAGGACAGGACACCGGGGAGCTGTTTTTT.

The chain is built from TRBV11-2 and TRBJ2-7; 9 nucleotides match TRBD2. Germline V gene sequence: CDR1 SGHAT, CDR2 FQNNGV. The trim removed 0 bases at V and 4 bases at J, leaving 7 bases unmatched. The CDR3 length is 16 residues. The CDR3 DNA reads TGTGCCAGCAGCTTAGATTTACTAGCGGGCTTATACGAGCAGTACTTC. The encoded protein is CASSLDLLAGLYEQYF.

The rearrangement uses TRBV7-2 and TRBJ2-5, with 8 nucleotides matching TRBD2. CDR3 length: 14 amino acids. Unmatched junction bases numbered 7, after V lost 5 bases and J lost 5 bases. Germline V gene lookup returns CDR1 SGHTA and CDR2 FQGNSA. The CDR3 bases are TGTGCCAGCAGCAAAAATAGCGGGATCGAGACCCAGTACTTC. Translating it yields CASSKNSGIETQYF.

The V gene is TRBV5-5, the J gene TRBJ2-2; TRBD2 agrees at 12 bases. Unmatched junction bases numbered 9, after V lost 3 bases and J lost 6 bases. Germline V gene data show CDR1 as SGHKS and CDR2 as YYEKEE (reference sequence). The CDR3 runs 17 residues. The CDR3 sequence is CASSSGLAGPWSGELFF. The CDR3 DNA reads TGTGCCAGCAGCTCCGGACTAGCGGGACCTTGGTCCGGGGAGCTGTTTTTT.

The chain employs TRBV11-2 and TRBJ2-7; maybe TRBD2 (6 bases). This CDR3 has 14 residues. Trimming shortened V by 5 bases and J by 4 bases, and 15 bases separated the two germline ends. CDR1 is SGHAT, CDR2 FQNNGV, per germline. CDR3: CASSARGRMYEQYF. CDR3 DNA: TGTGCCAGCAGCGCGCGGGGACGGATGTACGAGCAGTACTTC.

CDR3 loop: CASSSVITGIYNEQFF. The CDR3, as DNA: TGTGCCAGCAGTTCGGTTATAACAGGGATCTACAATGAGCAGTTCTTC. The genes are TRBV27 and TRBJ2-1, with D perhaps matching TRBD1 (6 bases). Germline V gene lookup returns CDR1 MNHEY and CDR2 SMNVEV (reference sequence). The ends were cut back, 4 bases at V and 3 bases at J, with 16 bases in the middle. The CDR3 has 16 residues.

The V gene is TRBV29-1, the J gene TRBJ2-3; tentatively, D is TRBD1 or TRBD2 (5 bases each). This CDR3 spans 16 amino acids. V dropped 7 bases and J dropped 0 bases, with 20 bases sitting between them. CDR1 is SQVTM, CDR2 ANQGSEA, per germline. The CDR3 DNA sequence: TGCAGCGGCGGTTGGGGACCAGCAGCCAGCACAGATACGCAGTATTTT. Amino acids: CSGGWGPAASTDTQYF.

This clone was seen a single time. This rearrangement joins TRBV5-4 to TRBJ1-1; 9 nucleotides agree with TRBD1. Per the germline V gene, CDR1 is SGHNT and CDR2 is YYREEE (reference sequence). V lost 5 bases and J lost 3; bases outside the gene matches: 5. The CDR3 covers 14 residues. CDR3 residues: CASRPGQGDTEAFF. In DNA, the CDR3 is TGTGCCAGCAGACCGGGACAGGGTGACACTGAAGCTTTCTTT.

This chain joins TRBV7-9 and TRBJ1-1; no definite D call. The CDR3 loop spans 12 amino acids. V was clipped by 4 bases and J by 3 bases, with 6 bases between them. Germline CDR1 SEHNR, CDR2 FQNEAQ (reference sequence). CDR3 coding DNA: TGTGCCAGCAGCTCAACTTACACTGAAGCTTTCTTT. Translated: CASSSTYTEAFF.

This clone was observed a single time. The chain recombines TRBV7-6 with TRBJ2-3, with TRBD2 matching over 7 bases. V lost 2 bases, J lost 2 bases, and 10 bases stayed unmatched. In germline, CDR1 is SGHVS, CDR2 FNYEAQ. The CDR3 is 17 amino acids. CDR3 amino acids: CASSLRSSGEATDTQYF. CDR3 DNA sequence: TGTGCCAGCAGCTTAAGATCTAGCGGAGAGGCCACAGATACGCAGTATTTT.

The V call is TRBV5-1, the J call TRBJ2-1; 8 bases are a match to TRBD1. CDR1 and CDR2 from the germline V gene are SGHRS and YFSETQ. The CDR3 is 16 residues long. V lost 5 bases to trimming and J lost 5 bases; unmatched junction nucleotides: 12. The CDR3 sequence is CASSSQTGEANNEQFF. The DNA of the CDR3 is TGCGCCAGCAGTTCTCAGACAGGGGAGGCGAACAATGAGCAGTTCTTC.

Written as DNA, the CDR3 is TGTGCCAGCAGGGGGGGGACTAGCGGGAGAAGCTACGAGCAGTACTTC. Amino acids: CASRGGTSGRSYEQYF. The J gene is TRBJ2-7, the V gene TRBV2; 14 bases map to TRBD2. Germline assignment: CDR1 SNHLY and CDR2 FYNNEI. Trimming at V came to 6 bases and at J to 3 bases, leaving 7 bases not matched to a gene. This CDR3 contains 16 residues. Full variable domain (outside the CDR3, taken from reference TRBV2 and TRBJ2-7): EPEVTQTPSHQVTQMGQEVILRCVPISNHLYFYWYRQILGQKVEFLVSFYNNEISEKSEIFDDQFSVERPDGSNFTLKIRSTKLEDSAMYFCASRGGTSGRSYEQYFGPGTRLTVT.

This clone is a singleton in its sample. The chain employs TRBV18 and TRBJ2-7; 9 bases are shared with TRBD2. J lost 0 bases, V lost 0 bases, and 3 bases had no gene match. This CDR3 is 16 amino acids long. The germline V gene has CDR1 KGHSH and CDR2 LQKENI. The CDR3 region has the DNA TGTGCCAGCTCACCACCCCTGGGACTAGCCTCCTACGAGCAGTACTTC. This encodes CASSPPLGLASYEQYF.

The genes are TRBV28 and TRBJ2-7; D unresolved. Trimming cost V 7 bases and J 2 bases, with 15 bases left between them. Germline-derived CDR1 and CDR2 are MDHEN and SYDVKM. The CDR3 consists of 14 residues. In DNA, the CDR3 is TGTGCCAGCAATCTCCCGGGCCGGGCCTACGAGCAGTACTTC. It encodes CASNLPGRAYEQYF.